This TCR beta chain emerged from a study of OX40 agonist ivuxolimab in advanced cancers. Study background: Patients with prior anti-PD-1, anti-PD-L1 or anti-CTLA-4 therapy were eligible; 40% had some. Study-wide points: Both CD4+ and CD8+ T cell populations in blood had undergone clonal expansion by week 6 at 0.1 to 3.0 mg/kg. On average, CD8+ T cells showed a greater number of expanded clones than CD4+.

There are 15 residues in the CDR3. Germline V CDR1 and CDR2: LGHNA, YSLEER. The V end was cut by 3 bases, the J end by 7 bases, with 13 bases between. As to this clone: Its antigen is unknown.

Only in-frame clones appear in the TCRdb table, and some are missing; sequencing was by immunoSEQ multiplex PCR. The data show tens of thousands of clones, 81% seen once. The sampling schedule covered blood at baseline, cycle 4 day 1, and cycle 7 day 1. The chain carries TRBV4-3 and TRBJ1-6; TRBD1 is a possible D gene (6 bases). The sequence was obtained from an adult with an advanced solid tumor such as melanoma, head and neck, liver or kidney cancer. The sample in question was CD4+ or CD8+ T cells sorted from blood, obtained in a trial of the OX40 agonist ivuxolimab. CDR3 nucleotides: TGCGCCAGCAGCCACCTCGACAGGAAGAATTCACCCCTCCACTTT. It is translated as CASSHLDRKNSPLHF.